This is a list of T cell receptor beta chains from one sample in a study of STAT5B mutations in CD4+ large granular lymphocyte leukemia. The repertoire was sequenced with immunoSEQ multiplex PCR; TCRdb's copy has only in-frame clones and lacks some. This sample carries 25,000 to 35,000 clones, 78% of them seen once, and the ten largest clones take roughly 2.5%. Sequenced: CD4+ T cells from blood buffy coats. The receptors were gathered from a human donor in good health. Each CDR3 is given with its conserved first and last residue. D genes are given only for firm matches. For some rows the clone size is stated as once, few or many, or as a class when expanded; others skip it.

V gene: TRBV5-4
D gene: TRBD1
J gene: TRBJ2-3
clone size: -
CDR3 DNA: TGTGCCAGCAGCTATCAGGACAGGCTCGATACGCAGTATTTT
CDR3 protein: CASSYQDRLDTQYF

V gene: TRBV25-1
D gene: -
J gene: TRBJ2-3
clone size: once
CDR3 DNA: TGTGCCAGCAGACTCATAGGGGGGGATACGCAGTATTTT
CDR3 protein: CASRLIGGDTQYF

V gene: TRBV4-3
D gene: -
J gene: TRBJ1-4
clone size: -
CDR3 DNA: TGCGCCAGCAGCCAAGAAGAGAGAGTTAATGAAAAACTGTTTTTT
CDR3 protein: CASSQEERVNEKLFF

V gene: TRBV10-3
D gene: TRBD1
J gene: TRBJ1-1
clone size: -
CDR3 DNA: TGTGCCATCAGGATTGGACAGGGGCTTCTGTTGGGCACTGAAGCTTTCTTT
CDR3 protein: CAIRIGQGLLLGTEAFF

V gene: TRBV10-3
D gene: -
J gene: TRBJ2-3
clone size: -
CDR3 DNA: TGTGCCACCACAGACGGGAGCGATACGCAGTATTTT
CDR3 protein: CATTDGSDTQYF

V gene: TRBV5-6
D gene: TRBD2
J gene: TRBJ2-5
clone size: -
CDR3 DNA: TGTGCCAGCAGCACACTAGCGGGAGGAGAGACCCAGTACTTC
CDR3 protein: CASSTLAGGETQYF

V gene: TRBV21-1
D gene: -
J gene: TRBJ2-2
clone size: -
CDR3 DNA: TGTGCCAGCAGCAAAGCGCAACCCTCAGGGCGGGGAGAGAACGGGGAGCTGTTTTTT
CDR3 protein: CASSKAQPSGRGENGELFF

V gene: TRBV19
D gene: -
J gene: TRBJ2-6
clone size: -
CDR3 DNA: TGTGCCAGTAGTATTTTACCGGGAGCTGGGGCCAACGTCCTGACTTTC
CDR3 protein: CASSILPGAGANVLTF

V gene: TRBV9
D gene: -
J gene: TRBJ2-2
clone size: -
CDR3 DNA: TGTGCCAGCAGCGCACGACAGGGGCGGGGGATGAACACCGGGGAGCTGTTTTTT
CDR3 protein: CASSARQGRGMNTGELFF

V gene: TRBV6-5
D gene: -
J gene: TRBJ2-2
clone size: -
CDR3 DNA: TGTGCCAGCAGTTGGGGGCGTTTAGGCACCGGGGAGCTGTTTTTT
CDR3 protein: CASSWGRLGTGELFF

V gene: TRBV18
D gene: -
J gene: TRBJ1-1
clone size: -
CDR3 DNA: TGTGCCAGCTCACGCTCGGAAGAAGCTTTCTTT
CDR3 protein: CASSRSEEAFF

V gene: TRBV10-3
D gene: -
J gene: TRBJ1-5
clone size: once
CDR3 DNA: TGTGCCATCAGTGAGTCGTTAGGTGGAGTAAGTCAGCCCCAGCATTTT
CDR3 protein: CAISESLGGVSQPQHF

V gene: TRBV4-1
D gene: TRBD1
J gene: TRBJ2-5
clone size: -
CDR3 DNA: TGCGCCAGCAGCCCCGGACAGGGACGGACCCAGTACTTC
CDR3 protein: CASSPGQGRTQYF

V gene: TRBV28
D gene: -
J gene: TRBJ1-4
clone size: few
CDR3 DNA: TGTGCCAGCAGGGGGCGGGGGGGCCGGACTAATGAAAAACTGTTTTTT
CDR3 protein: CASRGRGGRTNEKLFF

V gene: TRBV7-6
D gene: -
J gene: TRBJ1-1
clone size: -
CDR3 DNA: TGTGCCAGCAGCTTAGGGTGGTCCGGGGAGGGCACTGAAGCTTTCTTT
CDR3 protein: CASSLGWSGEGTEAFF

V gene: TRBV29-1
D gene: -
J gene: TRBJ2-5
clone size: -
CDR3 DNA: TGCAGCGTGGTACGGGACCCGGCCGGTCAGACCCAGTACTTC
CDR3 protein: CSVVRDPAGQTQYF

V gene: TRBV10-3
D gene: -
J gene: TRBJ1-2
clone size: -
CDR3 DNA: TGTGCCATCGGGGGGTTTTCGGGGGCGCAAGACGGCTACACCTTC
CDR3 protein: CAIGGFSGAQDGYTF

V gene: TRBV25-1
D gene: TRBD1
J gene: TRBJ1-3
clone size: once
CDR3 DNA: TGTGCCAGCAAGGGACAGGGGCTAGGAAACACCATATATTTT
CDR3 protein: CASKGQGLGNTIYF

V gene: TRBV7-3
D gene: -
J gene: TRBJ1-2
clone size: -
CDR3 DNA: TGTGCCAGCAGCTTAATAGGGGCAGAAGGCTACACCTTC
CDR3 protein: CASSLIGAEGYTF

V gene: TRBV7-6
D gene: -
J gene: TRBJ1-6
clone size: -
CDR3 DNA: TGTGCCAGCAGCCCCCGGGAGGGTGATTCACCCCTCCACTTT
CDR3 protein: CASSPREGDSPLHF

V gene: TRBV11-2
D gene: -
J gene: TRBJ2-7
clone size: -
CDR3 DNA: TGTGCCAGCAGCTTGGATCGGTACTCCTACGAGCAGTACTTC
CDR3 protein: CASSLDRYSYEQYF

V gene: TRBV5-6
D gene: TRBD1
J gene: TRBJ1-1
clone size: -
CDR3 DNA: TGTGCCAGCAGCTTGATGGGACCACAGGGGAGAGCTTTCTTT
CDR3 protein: CASSLMGPQGRAFF

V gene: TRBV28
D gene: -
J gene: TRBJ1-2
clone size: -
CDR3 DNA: TGTGCCAGCAGTTCTACCCCCTTACGCAGCCGCGGGGGCTACACCTTC
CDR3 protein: CASSSTPLRSRGGYTF

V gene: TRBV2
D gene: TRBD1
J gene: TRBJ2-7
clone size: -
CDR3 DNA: TGTGCCACCACCTGGGACAGCTACGAGCAGTACTTC
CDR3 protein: CATTWDSYEQYF

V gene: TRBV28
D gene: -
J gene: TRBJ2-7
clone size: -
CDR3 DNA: TGTGCCAGCAGTTTGGGGGGCTACGAGCAGTACTTC
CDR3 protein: CASSLGGYEQYF

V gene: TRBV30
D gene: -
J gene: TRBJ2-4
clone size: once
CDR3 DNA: TGTGCCTGGAGGATTCGGGAAGGGAACATTCAGTACTTC
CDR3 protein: CAWRIREGNIQYF

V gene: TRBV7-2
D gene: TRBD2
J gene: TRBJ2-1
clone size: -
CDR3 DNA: TGTGCCAGCAGCTGGACTAGCGGGGGACAACACTACAATGAGCAGTTCTTC
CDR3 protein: CASSWTSGGQHYNEQFF

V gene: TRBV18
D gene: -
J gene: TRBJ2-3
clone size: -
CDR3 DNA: TGTGCCAGCTCACCACCAGACTCAGATACGCAGTATTTT
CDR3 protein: CASSPPDSDTQYF

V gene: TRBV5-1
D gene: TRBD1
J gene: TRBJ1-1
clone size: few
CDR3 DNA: TGCGCCAGCTCATCGACAGGGTATACTGAAGCTTTCTTT
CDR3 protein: CASSSTGYTEAFF

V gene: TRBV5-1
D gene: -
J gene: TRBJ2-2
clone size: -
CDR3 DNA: TGCGCCAGCTCCCGAGATCCTGGGAGGGGGGACACCGGGGAGCTGTTTTTT
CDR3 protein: CASSRDPGRGDTGELFF

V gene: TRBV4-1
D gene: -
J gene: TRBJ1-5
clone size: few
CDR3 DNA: TGCGCCAGCAGCCAAGAACAGGGAGCCTATAGCAATCAGCCCCAGCATTTT
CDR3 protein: CASSQEQGAYSNQPQHF

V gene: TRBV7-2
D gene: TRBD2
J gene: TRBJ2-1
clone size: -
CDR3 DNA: TGTGCCAGCAGCCCCGATAGCGGGGGGTACAATGAGCAGTTCTTC
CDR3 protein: CASSPDSGGYNEQFF

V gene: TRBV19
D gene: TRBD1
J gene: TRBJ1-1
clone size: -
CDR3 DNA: TGTGCCAGTAGTAAGACAGGGACGAACACTGAAGCTTTCTTT
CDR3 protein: CASSKTGTNTEAFF

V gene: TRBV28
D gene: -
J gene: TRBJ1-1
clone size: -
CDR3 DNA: TGTGCCAGCAGCCAGCCCGGGCTAGGGAACACTGAAGCTTTCTTT
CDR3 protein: CASSQPGLGNTEAFF

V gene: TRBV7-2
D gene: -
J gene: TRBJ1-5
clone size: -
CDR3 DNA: TGTGCCAGCAGCTTTTCGAGGTTTAGCAATCAGCCCCAGCATTTT
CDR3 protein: CASSFSRFSNQPQHF

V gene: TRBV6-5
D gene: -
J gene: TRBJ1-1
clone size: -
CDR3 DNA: TGTGCCAGCCGGCCTGGAGGGACGAACACTGAAGCTTTCTTT
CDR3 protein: CASRPGGTNTEAFF

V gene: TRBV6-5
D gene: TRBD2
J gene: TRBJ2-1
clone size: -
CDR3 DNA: TGTGCCAGTAGTTACGGGACTAGGAACAATGAGCAGTTCTTC
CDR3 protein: CASSYGTRNNEQFF

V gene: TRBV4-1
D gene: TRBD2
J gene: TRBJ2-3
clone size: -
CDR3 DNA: TGCGCCAGCAGCCAAGATGTCCAATTGACTAGCGGGGAGGGAGATACGCAGTATTTT
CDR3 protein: CASSQDVQLTSGEGDTQYF

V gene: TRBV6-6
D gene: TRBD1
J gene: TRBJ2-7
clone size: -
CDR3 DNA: TGTGCCAGCAGTTACCAGACAGGGGGGACCTACGAGCAGTACTTC
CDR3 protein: CASSYQTGGTYEQYF

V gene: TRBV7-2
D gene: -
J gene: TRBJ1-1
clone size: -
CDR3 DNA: TGTGCCAGCAGCTTTAATGGGAACACTGAAGCTTTCTTT
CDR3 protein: CASSFNGNTEAFF

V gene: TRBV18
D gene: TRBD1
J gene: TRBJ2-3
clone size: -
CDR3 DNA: TGTGCCAGCTCACGTATGACAGGGGGCGAAGGAGATACGCAGTATTTT
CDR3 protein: CASSRMTGGEGDTQYF

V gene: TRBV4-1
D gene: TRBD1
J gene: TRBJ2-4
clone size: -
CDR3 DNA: TGCGCCAGCAGCCAGGGAACCCAGGGGGCGCTGACCAAAAACATTCAGTACTTC
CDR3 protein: CASSQGTQGALTKNIQYF

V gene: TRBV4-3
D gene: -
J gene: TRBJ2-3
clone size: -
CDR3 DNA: TGCGCCAGCAGCCAGAGGGGTGTTGGCACAGATACGCAGTATTTT
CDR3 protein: CASSQRGVGTDTQYF

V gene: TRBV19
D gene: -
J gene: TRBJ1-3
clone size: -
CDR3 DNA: TGTGCCAGTAGTACCAGGACAGCTGGAAACACCATATATTTT
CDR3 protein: CASSTRTAGNTIYF

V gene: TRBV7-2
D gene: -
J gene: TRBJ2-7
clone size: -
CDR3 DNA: TGTGCCAGCAGCTTAGTGGCGGGGCTCTCCTACGAGCAGTACTTC
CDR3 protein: CASSLVAGLSYEQYF

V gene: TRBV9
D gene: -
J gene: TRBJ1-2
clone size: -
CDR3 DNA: TGTGCCAGCAGCGTAGGGATAGATAACTATGGCTACACCTTC
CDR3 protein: CASSVGIDNYGYTF